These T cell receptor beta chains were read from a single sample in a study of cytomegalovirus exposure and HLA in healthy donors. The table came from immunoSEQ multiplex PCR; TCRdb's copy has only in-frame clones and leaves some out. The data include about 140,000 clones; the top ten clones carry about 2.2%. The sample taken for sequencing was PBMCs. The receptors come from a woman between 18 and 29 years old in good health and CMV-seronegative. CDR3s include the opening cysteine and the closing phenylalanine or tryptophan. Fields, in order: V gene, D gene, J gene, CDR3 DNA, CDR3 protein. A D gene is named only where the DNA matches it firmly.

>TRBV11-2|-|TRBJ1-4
TGTGCCAGCAGCTTAGATTCCAGGGAGGGGCAAAAGCTGTTTTTT
CASSLDSREGQKLFF
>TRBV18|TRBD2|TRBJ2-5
TGTGCCAGCTCGCCAACTAGCGGGAGTTGGTCGACCCAGTACTTC
CASSPTSGSWSTQYF
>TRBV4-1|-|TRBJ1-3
TGCGCCAGCAGCCAAGGGACCCGACAGAACTCTGGAAACACCATATATTTT
CASSQGTRQNSGNTIYF
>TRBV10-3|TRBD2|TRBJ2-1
TGTGCCATCAGTGAGTCGAGCGGGAGGGCCTCAGACAATGAGCAGTTCTTC
CAISESSGRASDNEQFF
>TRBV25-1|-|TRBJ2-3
TGTGCCAGCAGTGAAGGGGGGGCGGGGCACCACACAGATACGCAGTATTTT
CASSEGGAGHHTDTQYF
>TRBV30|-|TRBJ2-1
TGTGCCTGGAGTGTCCCGGGTTCCTACAATGAGCAGTTCTTC
CAWSVPGSYNEQFF
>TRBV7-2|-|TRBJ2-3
TGTGCCAGCAGCTCAAGGGGCTCCGGCACGGATACGCAGTATTTT
CASSSRGSGTDTQYF
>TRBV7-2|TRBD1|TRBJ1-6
TGTGCCAGCAGCTTTGTGACAGGGAGTAATAATTCACCCCTCCACTTT
CASSFVTGSNNSPLHF
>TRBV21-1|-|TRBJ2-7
TGTGCCTTCCGGGACAGGGGTGACGAGCAGTACTTC
CAFRDRGDEQYF
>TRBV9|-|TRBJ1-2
TGTGCCAGCAGCGTAGCTTCGGGTAACCATGGCTACACCTTC
CASSVASGNHGYTF
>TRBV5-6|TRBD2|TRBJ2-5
TGTGCCAGCAGCTTGACGGTAGCGGGAGGAGAGACCCAGTACTTC
CASSLTVAGGETQYF
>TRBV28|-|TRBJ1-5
TGTGCCAGCACCATCAGGTTTCAGCCCCAGCATTTT
CASTIRFQPQHF
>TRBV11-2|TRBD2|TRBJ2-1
TGTGCCAGCGGTACTAGCGGGAACCTTTACAATGAGCAGTTCTTC
CASGTSGNLYNEQFF
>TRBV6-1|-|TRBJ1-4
TGTGCCAGCAGTGAAGCCTGGTTTCGGGATACAAGACTGTTTTTT
CASSEAWFRDTRLFF
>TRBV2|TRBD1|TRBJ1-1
TGTGCCAGCAGACGACAGGGGATGACTGAAGCTTTCTTT
CASRRQGMTEAFF
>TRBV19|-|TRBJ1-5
TGTGCCAGTAGTTTCCAGGACAGTAATCAGCCCCAGCATTTT
CASSFQDSNQPQHF
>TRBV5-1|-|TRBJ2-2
TGCGCCAGCAGCCCGTTCGCGAACACCGGGGAGCTGTTTTTT
CASSPFANTGELFF
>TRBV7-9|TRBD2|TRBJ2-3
TGTGCCAGCAGCTCTAGAGCGGGAAGGATCGCAGATACGCAGTATTTT
CASSSRAGRIADTQYF
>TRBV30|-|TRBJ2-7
TGTGCCTGGAGTGTACGGGACACAGGGCAATACGAGCAGTACTTC
CAWSVRDTGQYEQYF
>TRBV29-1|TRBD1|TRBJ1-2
TGCAGCGTTGAAGGGACAGGGTTCGGCTACACCTTC
CSVEGTGFGYTF
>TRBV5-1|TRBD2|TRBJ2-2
TGCGCCAGCAGCTTGAAGCTAGCGGGAACGGTCACCGGGGAGCTGTTTTTT
CASSLKLAGTVTGELFF
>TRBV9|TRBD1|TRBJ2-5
TGTGCCAGCAGCGCAAGACAGGGACCAGAGACCCAGTACTTC
CASSARQGPETQYF
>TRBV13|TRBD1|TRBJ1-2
TGTGCCAGCAGTCGTAAAATGACAGGGGACTATGGCTACACCTTC
CASSRKMTGDYGYTF
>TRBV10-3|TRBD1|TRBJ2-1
TGTGCCATCAGGTCGGGACAGGGGGCCGATGAGCAGTTCTTC
CAIRSGQGADEQFF
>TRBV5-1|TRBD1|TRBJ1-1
TGCGCCAGCAGCTTGCGAAGGACAGGGGAGAACACTGAAGCTTTCTTT
CASSLRRTGENTEAFF
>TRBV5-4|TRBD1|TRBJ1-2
TGTGCCAGCAGCCGGGGACAGGACTATGGCTACACCTTC
CASSRGQDYGYTF
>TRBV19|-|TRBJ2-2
TGTGCCAGTATTCCCGGGAGCCACACCGGGGAGCTGTTTTTT
CASIPGSHTGELFF
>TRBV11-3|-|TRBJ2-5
TGTGCCAGCAGCTTCCCGACAGGATCCCAAGAGACCCAGTACTTC
CASSFPTGSQETQYF
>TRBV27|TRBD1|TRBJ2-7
TGTGCCAGCAGTTTACTAGGACAGGGGCACGAGCAGTACTTC
CASSLLGQGHEQYF
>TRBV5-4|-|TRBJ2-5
TGTGCCAGCAGCATCCCATCTTCAGGGAGGGAGACCCAGTACTTC
CASSIPSSGRETQYF
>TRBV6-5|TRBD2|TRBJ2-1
TGTGCCAGCAGTTACACGGCGGGAGTGGATGAGCAGTTCTTC
CASSYTAGVDEQFF
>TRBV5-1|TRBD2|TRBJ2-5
TGCGCCAGCAACCCCGGGACTAGTAGGGAGACCCAGTACTTC
CASNPGTSRETQYF
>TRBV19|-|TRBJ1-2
TGTGCCAGTACGTATGGAGGGGTAGACTATGGCTACACCTTC
CASTYGGVDYGYTF
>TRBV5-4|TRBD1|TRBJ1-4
TGTGCCAGCAGCTATATGACAGGGCGAGATGAAAAACTGTTTTTT
CASSYMTGRDEKLFF
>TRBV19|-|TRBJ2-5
TGTGCCAGTAGTACCCCCGGACTGAGGGAGACCCAGTACTTC
CASSTPGLRETQYF
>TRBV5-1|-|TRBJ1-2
TGCGCCAGCAGCTTCACAGGTGATGGCTACACCTTC
CASSFTGDGYTF
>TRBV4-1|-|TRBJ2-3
TGCGCCAGCAGCCAAGAGGCTAGCACAGATACGCAGTATTTT
CASSQEASTDTQYF
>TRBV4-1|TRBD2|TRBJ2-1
TGCGCCAGCGGGTATCTAGCGGGGGGGAAGGATGAGCAGTTCTTC
CASGYLAGGKDEQFF
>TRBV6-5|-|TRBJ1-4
TGTGCCAGCACCAAAGGGGGAGGGGGAGGTGAAAAACTGTTTTTT
CASTKGGGGGEKLFF
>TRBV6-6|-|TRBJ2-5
TGTGCCAGCAGTTACGAGGCCCATTGGGAGACCCAGTACTTC
CASSYEAHWETQYF
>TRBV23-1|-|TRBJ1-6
TGCGCCAGCAGTCAATCCGAATCGACAGTTGGATCCTATAATTCACCCCTCCACTTT
CASSQSESTVGSYNSPLHF
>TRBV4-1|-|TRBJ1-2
TGCGCCAGCAGCCCAGACGACCGGGCGGGGCCTACCTATGGCTACACCTTC
CASSPDDRAGPTYGYTF
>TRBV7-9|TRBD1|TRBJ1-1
TGTGCCAGCAGCTTAGGACAGGGGAACACTGTAGCTTTCTTT
CASSLGQGNTVAFF
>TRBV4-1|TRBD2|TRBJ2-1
TGCGCCAGCAGCTCCGGGACTACCTCCTACAATGAGCAGTTCTTC
CASSSGTTSYNEQFF
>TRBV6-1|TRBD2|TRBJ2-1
TGTGCCAGCAGTGAACTAGCGGACCCCTACAATGAGCAGTTCTTC
CASSELADPYNEQFF
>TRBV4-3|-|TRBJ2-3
TGCGCCAGCAGCCAACAGGGACTCCTCACAGATACGCAGTATTTT
CASSQQGLLTDTQYF
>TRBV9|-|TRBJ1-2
TGTGCCAGCAGCGTATTCGGGAGGGATGGCTACACCTTC
CASSVFGRDGYTF
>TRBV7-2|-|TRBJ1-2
TGTGCCAGCAGCCCAAGTGGACAGACTAACTATGGCTACACCTTC
CASSPSGQTNYGYTF
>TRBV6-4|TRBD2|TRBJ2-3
TGTGCCAGCAGTGAATGGGGACTAGCGGGATCAGATACGCAGTATTTT
CASSEWGLAGSDTQYF
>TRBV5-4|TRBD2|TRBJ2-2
TGTGCCAGCAGCTTGGGGGACGGGAGGGCTAGCGGCACCGGGGAGCTGTTTTTT
CASSLGDGRASGTGELFF
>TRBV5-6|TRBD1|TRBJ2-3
TGTGCCAGCAGCCGTACCGACAGGGTGAGCACAGATACGCAGTATTTT
CASSRTDRVSTDTQYF
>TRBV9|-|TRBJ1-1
TGTGCCAGCAGCATCCAGACAGTTATGAACACTGAAGCTTTCTTT
CASSIQTVMNTEAFF
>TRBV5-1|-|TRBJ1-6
TGCGCCAGCAGCTTGGTCGGTGTAAGCTCCTATAATTCACCCCTCCACTTT
CASSLVGVSSYNSPLHF
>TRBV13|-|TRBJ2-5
TGTGCCAGCAGCCCGTGGGGGGTAGAGACCCAGTACTTC
CASSPWGVETQYF
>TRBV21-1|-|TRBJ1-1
TGTGCCAGCAGCAAAGCGCGTGGCAGGGGGACCGAAATGAACACTGAAGCTTTCTTT
CASSKARGRGTEMNTEAFF
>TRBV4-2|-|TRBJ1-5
TGTGCCTCCCAGGCCCAGGGAGGGGGCAATCAGCCCCAGCATTTT
CASQAQGGGNQPQHF
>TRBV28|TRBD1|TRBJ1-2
TGTGCCAGCAGGGTATGGGTCGACAGGGTGGGCGGCTACACCTTC
CASRVWVDRVGGYTF